This section outlines one TCR beta chain sequence together with its context. Since a much larger clone is just one base distant, this may be a read error. Regions amplified from RNA transcripts were the TCR beta CDR3 regions. TCR CDR3 regions were first amplified by RT-PCR with HTBI primers. Each CDR3 protein gets one entry after TCRdb re-called the multiplex PCR reads with MiXCR. The sample carries hundreds of thousands of distinct CDR3 sequences, around 15% recorded once. Germline CDR1 and CDR2: GTSNPN and SVGIG (reference sequence). Losses at the gene ends were 4 bases for V and 6 bases for J; bases not matched to a gene: 11. This CDR3 has 15 amino acids. This sample stems from a study of T cells in Graves' hyperthyroidism and ophthalmopathy. The PBMCs were sourced from fresh peripheral blood (about 10 ml).

The sample consisted of blood. The sequence was collected from a woman under 30 with Graves' hyperthyroidism. The J gene is TRBJ2-2, the V gene TRBV30; 7 bases align to TRBD1. Here the CDR3 reads CAWKGQRISAGELFF. The CDR3 DNA sequence: TGTGCCTGGAAGGGACAGCGGATTTCAGCCGGGGAGCTGTTTTTT.